One sample yielded the 16 T cell receptor beta chains listed below, sequenced in a study of cytomegalovirus exposure and HLA in healthy donors. The primer mix had 60 Vbeta and 13 Jbeta primers. Only in-frame clones appear in the TCRdb table, and some are missing; sequencing was by immunoSEQ multiplex PCR. This table holds about 110,000 clones, around two thirds found once. Material for sequencing was PBMCs. These receptors came from a man aged 50-59 years in good health and CMV-seropositive.

The rearrangement links TRBV5-1 to TRBJ2-1; 8 bases map to TRBD1. The V segment lost 0 bases and the J segment 7 bases; nucleotides outside the gene matches: 3. The CDR3 is 14 amino acids. Looked up from germline, CDR1 is SGHRS and CDR2 is YFSETQ. This CDR3 reads CASSLAQGANEQFF. Here the CDR3 DNA reads TGCGCCAGCAGCTTGGCCCAGGGGGCGAATGAGCAGTTCTTC.

In its sample, this clone was seen a few times. The V and J genes are TRBV5-1 and TRBJ2-6, with 8 bases fitting TRBD1. Unmatched junction bases numbered 8, after V lost 3 bases and J lost 0 bases. Germline-derived CDR1 and CDR2 are SGHRS and YFSETQ. The CDR3 runs to 18 residues. CDR3 bases: TGCGCCAGCAGCTGGACAGGGCCCGACGCCTCTGGGGCCAACGTCCTGACTTTC. Translation gives CASSWTGPDASGANVLTF.

This chain links TRBV27 with TRBJ2-5; maybe TRBD2 (7 bases). The CDR3 has 14 residues. Trimming shortened V by 6 bases and J by 5 bases, and 16 bases separated the two germline ends. Germline V gives CDR1 MNHEY, CDR2 SMNVEV (reference sequence). The CDR3 DNA follows: TGTGCCAGCAGCCCGTGGGGGGGCGATGAGACCCAGTACTTC. It yields the protein CASSPWGGDETQYF.

The chain employs TRBV5-1 and TRBJ1-2; the D is unclear. This CDR3 has 13 amino acids. CDR1 SGHRS and CDR2 YFSETQ come from the germline V gene. V lost 3 bases to trimming and J lost 6 bases, with 12 bases between them. CDR3 sequence reads: CASSYVGGNGYTF. DNA for the CDR3: TGCGCCAGCAGCTATGTGGGAGGGAATGGCTACACCTTC. The variable domain in full, with the rest retrieved from reference TRBV5-1 and TRBJ1-2, is KAGVTQTPRYLIKTRGQQVTLSCSPISGHRSVSWYQQTPGQGLQFLFEYFSETQRNKGNFPGRFSGRQFSNSRSEMNVSTLELGDSALYLCASSYVGGNGYTFGSGTRLTVV.

This rearrangement joins TRBV18 to TRBJ2-7; 7 bases match TRBD1. The germline CDR1 and CDR2 sequences are KGHSH and LQKENI. Trimming removed 6 bases from V and 4 bases from J; junction bases left unmatched: 9. The length of the CDR3 is 14 residues. CDR3 sequence reads: CASSETGKVYEQYF. The CDR3 DNA is TGTGCCAGCTCTGAGACAGGGAAGGTTTACGAGCAGTACTTC.

The chain links TRBV10-1 to TRBJ1-1; D is undetermined. Trimming shortened V by 4 bases and J by 6 bases, and 9 bases separated the two germline ends. The CDR3 is 12 residues long. Germline lookup yields CDR1 WNHNN and CDR2 SYGVQD (reference sequence). In DNA form, the CDR3 reads TGCGCCAGCAGTGCGGGGTCGCCTGAAGCTTTCTTT. This sequence encodes CASSAGSPEAFF.

The chain combines TRBV6-6 with TRBJ1-1; tentatively, D is TRBD1 (5 bases). This CDR3 comprises 15 residues. Trimming shortened V by 2 bases and J by 4 bases, and 14 bases separated the two germline ends. The germline gives CDR1 MNHNY, CDR2 SVGAGI (reference sequence). The CDR3 is CASSYRDFWGTEAFF. The DNA of the CDR3 is TGTGCCAGCAGTTACCGGGACTTTTGGGGCACTGAAGCTTTCTTT.

In its sample, this clone was seen a few times. The chain recombines TRBV5-1 with TRBJ2-2; D gene ambiguous. The CDR3 runs 12 residues. V lost 4 bases, J lost 5 bases, and 6 bases lay in between. Germline V lookup: CDR1 SGHRS, CDR2 YFSETQ. CDR3 loop: CASSPTTGELFF. CDR3 bases: TGCGCCAGCAGCCCGACAACCGGGGAGCTGTTTTTT.

This clone was picked up a small number of times. The chain uses TRBV12-5 and TRBJ1-1, with D unclear. Trimming removed 1 base from V and 6 bases from J, with 9 bases in between. Germline V CDR1 and CDR2: LGHNT, FRNRAP. The CDR3 is 13 residues long. The CDR3 loop reads CASGLGRSSEAFF. The CDR3 DNA sequence: TGTGCTAGTGGTTTGGGGCGGTCATCTGAAGCTTTCTTT.

This sequence joins TRBV25-1 and TRBJ1-1; no definite D call. The ends were cut back, 3 bases at V and 3 bases at J, with 5 bases in the middle. The CDR3 is made up of 12 amino acids. Germline V gene sequence: CDR1 MGHDK, CDR2 SYGVNS. As DNA, the CDR3 is TGTGCCAGCAGTGAGACATACACTGAAGCTTTCTTT. Protein sequence: CASSETYTEAFF.

The J gene is TRBJ1-5, the V gene TRBV5-1, with TRBD1 matching 10 bases. Germline values: CDR1 SGHRS, CDR2 YFSETQ. With 0 bases clipped from V and 5 bases from J, the junction kept 2 bases outside the gene matches. The CDR3 loop spans 15 amino acids. The CDR3 loop reads CASSLAGTGDQPQHF. The CDR3, as DNA: TGCGCCAGCAGCTTGGCCGGGACAGGGGATCAGCCCCAGCATTTT.

The V gene is TRBV27, the J gene TRBJ2-7, with D maybe TRBD2 (6 bases). Per germline, CDR1 MNHEY and CDR2 SMNVEV (reference sequence). There are 15 residues in the CDR3. Trimming stripped 7 bases from V and 2 bases from J, with 18 bases between. CDR3 nucleotide sequence: TGTGCCAGCACCCCCGGGGGTAGCGGACCCTACGAGCAGTACTTC. It is translated as CASTPGGSGPYEQYF.

This chain links TRBV19 with TRBJ1-1; D is ambiguous. The V end lost 8 bases, the J end lost 3 bases, and 16 bases lay between the germline ends. CDR1 and CDR2 from the germline V gene are LNHDA and SQIVND (reference sequence). The CDR3 consists of 14 residues. DNA for the CDR3: TGTGCCAGTTTACGAGGGTCCTTTTACACTGAAGCTTTCTTT. Protein sequence: CASLRGSFYTEAFF.

The chain has TRBV28 and TRBJ2-5, with no clear D. V was pared by 3 bases and J by 2 bases, with 7 bases between. CDR1 MDHEN and CDR2 SYDVKM come from the germline V gene. The CDR3 is 13 amino acids. CDR3 protein: CASSFGRQETQYF. CDR3 nucleotide sequence: TGTGCCAGCAGTTTTGGCAGACAAGAGACCCAGTACTTC.

In nucleotides, the CDR3 is TGTGCTAGTGGTTTGGTATTAATAGCGGGAGAGGAAGCAGATACGCAGTATTTT. This encodes CASGLVLIAGEEADTQYF. V and J are TRBV12-5 and TRBJ2-3, with 9 nucleotides matching TRBD2. The CDR3 length is 18 residues. J lost 4 bases, V lost 0 bases, and 11 bases had no gene match. Germline loops: CDR1 LGHNT, CDR2 FRNRAP.

This clone was found once. The chain links TRBV14 to TRBJ1-1; 9 bases line up with TRBD1. Germline lookup yields CDR1 SGHDN and CDR2 FVKESK. This CDR3 has 18 residues. V shed 1 base, J shed 4 bases, and the junction held 13 bases outside the gene matches. CDR3 sequence: CASSQVRSGTGYITEAFF. The CDR3 DNA is TGTGCCAGCAGCCAAGTCCGTTCTGGGACAGGGTATATCACTGAAGCTTTCTTT.